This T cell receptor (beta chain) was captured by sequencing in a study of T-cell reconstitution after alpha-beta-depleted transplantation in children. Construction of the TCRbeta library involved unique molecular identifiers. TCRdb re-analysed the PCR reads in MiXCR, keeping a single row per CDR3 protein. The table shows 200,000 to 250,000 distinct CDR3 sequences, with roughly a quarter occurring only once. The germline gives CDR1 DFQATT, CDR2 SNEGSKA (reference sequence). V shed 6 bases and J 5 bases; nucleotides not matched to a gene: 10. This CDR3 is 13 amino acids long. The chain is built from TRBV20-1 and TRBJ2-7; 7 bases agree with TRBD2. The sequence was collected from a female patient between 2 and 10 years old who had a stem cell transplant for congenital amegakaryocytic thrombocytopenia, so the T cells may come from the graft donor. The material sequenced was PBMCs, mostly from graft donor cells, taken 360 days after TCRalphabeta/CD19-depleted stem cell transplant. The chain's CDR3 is CSAGELASHEQYF. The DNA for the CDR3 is TGCAGTGCCGGGGAACTAGCGTCTCACGAGCAGTACTTC.